Listed here are 32 T cell receptor beta chains from one sample, sequenced in a study of cytomegalovirus exposure and HLA in healthy donors (dated by TCRdb to the late 2010s). The library was obtained by the immunoSEQ multiplex PCR assay. The table was pulled from immuneACCESS by TCRdb, which kept in-frame rearrangements only. Such tables lose some clones; where checked, under half of the loss comes from unresolved V genes, and the rest has no known cause. The sample contains some 180,000 clones, approximately 78% of them found a single time. 0.95% to 1.5% of the sample lies in the top ten. Material: PBMCs. Source of these receptors: a woman younger than 45 in good health and CMV-seronegative.

This chain connects TRBV30 to TRBJ1-3; D remains ambiguous. The CDR3 totals 16 residues. Germline CDR1 and CDR2: GTSNPN and SVGIG (reference sequence). The germline V and J ends were trimmed by 7 bases and 1 base, with 20 bases remaining between them. The CDR3 reads CASYLWGVSSGNTIYF. The CDR3 bases are TGTGCCTCCTATCTCTGGGGAGTTAGTTCTGGAAACACCATATATTTT.

The V call is TRBV6-1, the J call TRBJ1-5, with no clear D. Germline CDR1 MNHNS, CDR2 SASEGT. The CDR3 loop spans 15 amino acids. Between the trimmed V and J ends, which lost 0 bases and 5 bases, there was a span of 11 bases. The CDR3 region is CASSEAPTDYQPQHF. The CDR3 bases are TGTGCCAGCAGTGAAGCGCCGACGGACTATCAGCCCCAGCATTTT.

The rearrangement uses TRBV29-1 and TRBJ2-5, with 11 bases matching TRBD2. This CDR3 contains 14 residues. V lost 4 bases, J lost 0 bases, and 1 base stayed unmatched. CDR1 SQVTM and CDR2 ANQGSEA come from the germline V gene. CDR3 DNA: TGCAGCGTTGGACTAGCGGGGTACCAAGAGACCCAGTACTTC. Translation: CSVGLAGYQETQYF.

This chain uses TRBV10-3 with TRBJ1-1; TRBD1 agrees at 7 bases. Per germline, CDR1 ENHRY and CDR2 SYGVKD. The ends lost 10 bases at V and 4 bases at J; junction bases unmatched: 9. The CDR3 is made up of 13 amino acids. Here the CDR3 DNA reads TGTGCCACCCGAACAGGGGTTGGCACTGAAGCTTTCTTT. Protein: CATRTGVGTEAFF.

V usage is TRBV11-2 and J usage is TRBJ2-2; 7 bases match TRBD1. This CDR3 contains 15 residues. V lost 5 bases and J lost 7; bases outside the gene matches: 10. Germline CDR1 SGHAT, CDR2 FQNNGV. The CDR3 is CASSPPTGADGELFF. The DNA for the CDR3 is TGTGCCAGCAGCCCCCCCACAGGGGCAGACGGGGAGCTGTTTTTT.

J is TRBJ1-1 and V is TRBV5-8; TRBD1 aligns across 8 bases. Germline CDR1 SGHTS, CDR2 YDEGEE. The CDR3 spans 16 residues. Trimming at V came to 4 bases and at J to 2 bases, leaving 10 bases not matched to a gene. CDR3 DNA sequence: TGTGCCAGCAGCGAGAGCCCCGGACAGGGTAACACTGAAGCTTTCTTT. It specifies CASSESPGQGNTEAFF.

V is TRBV28 and J is TRBJ1-2; 9 bases align to TRBD1. Germline CDR1 reads MDHEN; CDR2 reads SYDVKM. The trim removed 5 bases at V and 4 bases at J, leaving 5 bases unmatched. CDR3 length: 14 amino acids. This CDR3 is CASSTGGIGYGYTF. The CDR3 bases are TGTGCCAGCAGTACAGGGGGCATCGGCTATGGCTACACCTTC.

This clone was seen only once. The V gene is TRBV6-1, the J gene TRBJ1-5; D unclear. The ends were cut back, 3 bases at V and 5 bases at J, with 11 bases in the middle. Germline values: CDR1 MNHNS, CDR2 SASEGT. The CDR3 loop spans 14 amino acids. CDR3 residues: CASSEETEYQPQHF. The CDR3 DNA sequence: TGTGCCAGCAGTGAGGAAACAGAGTATCAGCCCCAGCATTTT.

The genes are TRBV13 and TRBJ2-1; D ambiguous. The CDR3 is 12 residues long. Germline assignment: CDR1 PRHDT and CDR2 FYEKMQ (reference sequence). V lost 2 bases and J lost 10, with 9 bases in between. The CDR3: CASSLSRSEQFF. The CDR3 DNA follows: TGTGCCAGCAGCTTATCGCGCTCCGAGCAGTTCTTC. The full variable domain, with the rest looked up from reference TRBV13 and TRBJ2-1, is AAGVIQSPRHLIKEKRETATLKCYPIPRHDTVYWYQQGPGQDPQFLISFYEKMQSDKGSIPDRFSAQQFSDYHSELNMSSLELGDSALYFCASSLSRSEQFFGPGTRLTVL.

This chain links TRBV5-1 with TRBJ2-7; 7 nucleotides align to TRBD1. Per the germline V gene, CDR1 is SGHRS and CDR2 is YFSETQ. V shed 1 base and J 2 bases; nucleotides not matched to a gene: 6. The CDR3 spans 15 residues. In nucleotides, the CDR3 is TGCGCCAGCAGCTTGAGCCCAGGGGGTCCCTACGAGCAGTACTTC. The encoded protein is CASSLSPGGPYEQYF.

The rearrangement uses TRBV27 and TRBJ2-1; possibly TRBD2 for D (6 bases). CDR3 length: 15 residues. Germline lookup yields CDR1 MNHEY and CDR2 SMNVEV (reference sequence). The germline V and J ends were trimmed by 5 bases and 6 bases, with 17 bases remaining between them. For the CDR3, the DNA is TGTGCCAGCAGTCTAAGGAGGGGAGGATTCAATGAGCAGTTCTTC. The encoded protein is CASSLRRGGFNEQFF.

V gene TRBV5-1 combines with J gene TRBJ1-2; perhaps TRBD1 as D (5 bases). The V and J ends lost 0 bases and 7 bases respectively, with 13 bases between them. CDR3 length equals 14 residues. Per the germline V gene, CDR1 is SGHRS and CDR2 is YFSETQ. CDR3 DNA: TGCGCCAGCAGCTTGGTTTTAGGAGGGACTGGCTACACCTTC. Protein: CASSLVLGGTGYTF.

The J gene is TRBJ1-5, the V gene TRBV18; D remains unclear. CDR1 and CDR2 (germline): KGHSH, LQKENI. Trimming removed 1 base at V and 4 bases at J, with 8 bases between. The CDR3 runs 14 residues. The CDR3 coding sequence is TGTGCCAGCTCACCACGACGGGAGAATCAGCCCCAGCATTTT. Residues: CASSPRRENQPQHF.

Of note for this clone: Distinct nucleotide sequences in the sample also encode this CDR3. This chain joins TRBV7-9 and TRBJ2-1; D perhaps matches TRBD1 (6 bases). Trimming pared 2 bases from V and 1 base from J, leaving 6 bases between. CDR1 and CDR2 from the germline V gene are SEHNR and FQNEAQ (reference sequence). The CDR3 contains 14 residues. CDR3 loop: CASSLTGSYNEQFF. In nucleotides, the CDR3 is TGTGCCAGCAGCTTAACAGGGTCCTACAATGAGCAGTTCTTC. Filled out from reference TRBV7-9 and TRBJ2-1, the complete variable domain reads DTGVSQNPRHKITKRGQNVTFRCDPISEHNRLYWYRQTLGQGPEFLTYFQNEAQLEKSRLLSDRFSAERPKGSFSTLEIQRTEQGDSAMYLCASSLTGSYNEQFFGPGTRLTVL.

Remarks on this clone: The germline gene is not matched at one end of the junction; a read error may be the cause. V gene TRBV6-1 combines with J gene TRBJ1-1; D not resolved. CDR1 and CDR2 (germline): MNHNS, SASEGT. CDR3 length: 15 residues. The CDR3 is CASSEAVTGNAEAFF. DNA of the CDR3: TGTGCCAGCAGTGAAGCGGTCACCGGGAACGCTGAAGCTTTCTTT.

The chain has TRBV2 and TRBJ1-5, with 9 bases fitting TRBD1. This CDR3 comprises 14 residues. The germline gives CDR1 SNHLY, CDR2 FYNNEI. Trimming cost V 7 bases and J 4 bases; bases outside gene matches: 5. CDR3 DNA sequence: TGTGCCAGCACCCTGACAGGGGGGAATCAGCCCCAGCATTTT. It yields the protein CASTLTGGNQPQHF.

The chain employs TRBV6-6 and TRBJ2-1, with 14 nucleotides matching TRBD2. J was trimmed by 10 bases and V by 5 bases; bases with no gene match: 7. The CDR3 is made up of 15 amino acids. Per germline, CDR1 MNHNY and CDR2 SVGAGI (reference sequence). CDR3 loop: CASSPTSGGAWEQFF. CDR3 coding DNA: TGTGCCAGCAGTCCGACTAGCGGGGGGGCCTGGGAGCAGTTCTTC.

The chain recombines TRBV6-5 with TRBJ2-1; 9 bases match TRBD2. The CDR3 is 13 residues long. V lost 4 bases and J lost 9; bases outside the gene matches: 4. Germline V CDR1 and CDR2: MNHEY, SVGAGI. The DNA of the CDR3 is TGTGCCAGCAGTTGGCGGGAGGGGAGTGAGCAGTTCTTC. This gives the protein CASSWREGSEQFF.

This chain links TRBV7-8 with TRBJ2-7, with 9 nucleotides matching TRBD2. Germline V lookup: CDR1 SGHVS, CDR2 FQNEAQ. The V and J ends lost 5 bases and 2 bases, in that order; junction bases with no gene match: 16. The CDR3 runs 18 residues. The CDR3 DNA sequence: TGTGCCAGCAGCCCCTGGGTGGTAGCGGGAGTTGGGACCTACGAGCAGTACTTC. It specifies CASSPWVVAGVGTYEQYF.

The rearrangement joins TRBV10-3 to TRBJ1-5; 7 positions agree with TRBD1. Germline V CDR1 and CDR2: ENHRY, SYGVKD. Trimming removed 8 bases from V and 6 bases from J; junction bases left unmatched: 13. This CDR3 comprises 15 residues. The CDR3 sequence: CAIRPDGTDGQPQHF. The CDR3 DNA is TGTGCCATCCGCCCGGACGGGACAGACGGTCAGCCCCAGCATTTT.

This chain uses TRBV30 with TRBJ2-7; 10 nucleotides match TRBD2. Looked up from germline, CDR1 is GTSNPN and CDR2 is SVGIG (reference sequence). Trimming took 3 bases from V and 9 from J; bases not matched to a gene: 17. The CDR3 spans 16 residues. CDR3 sequence: CAWSNLGRTSGLGQYF. The CDR3 coding sequence is TGTGCCTGGAGCAACCTAGGCCGGACTAGCGGCCTTGGGCAGTACTTC.

The V call is TRBV11-2, the J call TRBJ2-7, with D possibly matching TRBD1 (6 bases). CDR3 length: 15 amino acids. V gave up 0 bases and J gave up 1 base, with 10 bases separating them. CDR1 SGHAT and CDR2 FQNNGV come from the germline V gene. This CDR3 reads CASSLDTGPSYEQYF. The CDR3 DNA reads TGTGCCAGCAGCTTAGATACAGGGCCGTCCTACGAGCAGTACTTC.

The sample holds a few counts of this clone. The chain combines TRBV25-1 with TRBJ2-1; 7 bases match TRBD2. Trimming removed 1 base from V and 10 bases from J; junction bases left unmatched: 7. CDR3 size: 14 residues. The germline gives CDR1 MGHDK, CDR2 SYGVNS. CDR3 DNA sequence: TGTGCCAGCAGTGAATTCCCTAGCGGTCGGGAGCAGTTCTTC. Protein: CASSEFPSGREQFF. The whole variable domain, remainder taken from reference TRBV25-1 and TRBJ2-1, is EADIYQTPRYLVIGTGKKITLECSQTMGHDKMYWYQQDPGMELHLIHYSYGVNSTEKGDLSSESTVSRIRTEHFPLTLESARPSHTSQYLCASSEFPSGREQFFGPGTRLTVL.

This rearrangement joins TRBV5-1 to TRBJ2-7; tentatively, D is TRBD1 (5 bases). V lost 2 bases, J lost 2 bases, and 23 bases lay in between. This CDR3 region has 18 residues. From germline, CDR1 is SGHRS and CDR2 YFSETQ. CDR3 sequence (DNA): TGCGCCAGCAGCTTTTCTCCGGGTACAGGAGATAAAACCTACGAGCAGTACTTC. This encodes CASSFSPGTGDKTYEQYF.

J is TRBJ2-5 and V is TRBV28, with 11 bases fitting TRBD1. Germline CDR1 MDHEN, CDR2 SYDVKM. The CDR3 has 17 amino acids. The V segment lost 5 bases and the J segment 4 bases; nucleotides outside the gene matches: 12. In nucleotides, the CDR3 is TGTGCCAGCAGTCTCCCGAGGACAGGGGGCTTCCGAGAGACCCAGTACTTC. Protein product: CASSLPRTGGFRETQYF.

The chain employs TRBV6-5 and TRBJ2-1; D remains unclear. Deletions cut 6 bases from V and 1 base from J, with 13 bases between. This CDR3 is built from 15 residues. Germline V gives CDR1 MNHEY, CDR2 SVGAGI. CDR3 sequence (DNA): TGTGCCAGCAGCCAAGCTAGTGGGTCCTACAATGAGCAGTTCTTC. This encodes CASSQASGSYNEQFF.

The J gene is TRBJ1-5, the V gene TRBV27; D perhaps matches TRBD1 (5 bases). The CDR3 is made up of 16 amino acids. Deletions cut 4 bases from V and 0 bases from J, with 13 bases between. Germline V gives CDR1 MNHEY, CDR2 SMNVEV (reference sequence). The CDR3 reads CASSSRQRDSNQPQHF. For the CDR3, the DNA is TGTGCCAGCAGTTCCCGACAGAGAGATAGCAATCAGCCCCAGCATTTT.

The chain joins TRBV6-6 to TRBJ1-5; TRBD1 matches at 7 bases. The CDR3 totals 15 residues. The ends lost 2 bases at V and 3 bases at J; junction bases unmatched: 4. Germline V gene sequence: CDR1 MNHNY, CDR2 SVGAGI (reference sequence). In DNA, the CDR3 is TGTGCCAGCAGTTACCCGACAGGGCCCAATCAGCCCCAGCATTTT. This gives the protein CASSYPTGPNQPQHF.

Turning to this clone: At the DNA level, this CDR3 is encoded by other sequences in the same sample as well. The CDR3 protein is CASSTGQGNTEAFF. The CDR3 DNA is TGCGCCAGCAGCACAGGACAGGGAAACACTGAAGCTTTCTTT. The V call is TRBV5-1, the J call TRBJ1-1; 8 nucleotides agree with TRBD1. The CDR3 runs 14 residues. V shed 4 bases, J shed 2 bases, and the junction held 4 bases outside the gene matches. Per the germline V gene, CDR1 is SGHRS and CDR2 is YFSETQ.

The chain combines TRBV25-1 with TRBJ1-4; 8 bases are shared with TRBD1. The germline CDR1 and CDR2 sequences are MGHDK and SYGVNS. The V segment lost 5 bases and the J segment 6 bases; nucleotides outside the gene matches: 11. The CDR3 is 16 residues long. CDR3: CASSTYQGAGDEKLFF. The CDR3 DNA is TGTGCCAGCAGTACTTACCAGGGGGCAGGAGATGAAAAACTGTTTTTT.

Turning to this clone: The junction shows a germline mismatch at one end, possibly a read error. The chain recombines TRBV15 with TRBJ2-2; TRBD1 matches 7 bases. CDR1 LNHNV and CDR2 YYDKDF come from the germline V gene (reference sequence). The CDR3 loop spans 15 amino acids. This CDR3 is CATRRTGAVPGELFF. The DNA for the CDR3 is TGTGCCACCCGCAGAACAGGGGCCGTTCCCGGGGAGCTGTTTTTT.

This clone was counted between two and nine times. The V gene is TRBV5-4, the J gene TRBJ2-7, with 8 bases that match TRBD1. The V gene's germline CDR1 is SGHNT and CDR2 YYREEE (reference sequence). This CDR3 comprises 14 residues. Germline trimming cut 4 bases from V and 3 bases from J; bases unmatched to any gene: 6. The CDR3 region is CASSLWDRSYEQYF. DNA of the CDR3: TGTGCCAGCAGCCTTTGGGACAGGAGCTACGAGCAGTACTTC.